Shown below are 20 T cell receptor beta chains from a single sample sequenced in a study of blood T cell repertoires in COVID-19 (dated by TCRdb to 2018 to 2021). The library was generated by the immunoSEQ multiplex PCR assay. This is the immuneACCESS table as TCRdb keeps it, with only in-frame sequences that have V and J called. A part of the clones is gone; compared with another copy, unresolved V genes explain less than half, and the rest is unexplained. The sample data list about 270,000 clones, and about 90% of these were observed just once. Roughly 4% of the sample is held by the ten biggest clonotypes. Sequences were obtained from PBMCs or T cells enriched from blood (not recorded which). Source of these receptors: a woman aged 25-40 years with acute COVID-19.

This chain joins TRBV28 and TRBJ2-1, with 8 bases identical to TRBD1. This CDR3 contains 15 residues. In germline, CDR1 is MDHEN, CDR2 SYDVKM. The V and J ends lost 5 bases and 8 bases, in that order; junction bases with no gene match: 11. The CDR3 DNA sequence: TGTGCCAGCAGTCCCGCGGACAGGGCGTCGTATGAGCAGTTCTTC. Translation gives CASSPADRASYEQFF.

This clone was recorded only once. The chain recombines TRBV19 with TRBJ1-2; D is unclear. The CDR3 extends over 13 amino acids. V lost 7 bases and J lost 7, with 16 bases in between. CDR1 is LNHDA, CDR2 SQIVND, per germline (reference sequence). CDR3 coding DNA: TGTGCCAGTACCTCAAGCCAGGAGGGTGGCTACACCTTC. Translation: CASTSSQEGGYTF.

V is TRBV9 and J is TRBJ1-1; D perhaps matches TRBD1 (6 bases). Trimming cost V 0 bases and J 8 bases, with 11 bases left between them. Germline loops: CDR1 SGDLS, CDR2 YYNGEE. This CDR3 spans 13 amino acids. Here the CDR3 reads CASSVGGQGEAFF. The CDR3 bases are TGTGCCAGCAGCGTAGGGGGGCAGGGCGAAGCTTTCTTT.

In this sample, this clone turned up once. The chain is built from TRBV5-1 and TRBJ2-2, with D possibly TRBD2 on 6 matching bases. Trimming took 0 bases from V and 0 from J, leaving 15 bases between them. CDR3 length: 18 amino acids. Germline CDR1 is SGHRS and CDR2 is YFSETQ. The DNA of the CDR3 is TGCGCCAGCAGCTTGGTGGGAAGTAGCGGCGCGAACACCGGGGAGCTGTTTTTT. Translating gives CASSLVGSSGANTGELFF.

This chain links TRBV2 with TRBJ2-1; perhaps TRBD2 as D (6 bases). The CDR3 totals 15 residues. V lost 4 bases and J lost 4, with 14 bases in between. From germline, CDR1 is SNHLY and CDR2 FYNNEI. CDR3 in DNA: TGTGCCAGCAGTGGCCGCGGGATTGAGTACAATGAGCAGTTCTTC. Protein product: CASSGRGIEYNEQFF.

This clone appeared once. The chain has TRBV28 and TRBJ1-2, with TRBD1 identical over 7 bases. The CDR3 runs to 14 residues. The trim removed 3 bases at V and 3 bases at J, leaving 4 bases unmatched. Germline loops: CDR1 MDHEN, CDR2 SYDVKM. CDR3: CASSFQGEDYGYTF. The CDR3 DNA reads TGTGCCAGCAGTTTTCAGGGGGAAGACTATGGCTACACCTTC.

The chain combines TRBV2 with TRBJ2-2; D call uncertain. This CDR3 contains 14 residues. V lost 7 bases and J lost 6, with 15 bases in between. Germline V gene lookup returns CDR1 SNHLY and CDR2 FYNNEI. The CDR3 is CASTPRSSAGELFF. The DNA of the CDR3 is TGTGCCAGCACCCCCCGGTCCAGCGCCGGGGAGCTGTTTTTT.

This clone was detected only a few times. The CDR3 is CASSQQAGVSYNEQFF. The CDR3 DNA reads TGCGCCAGCAGCCAGCAGGCGGGCGTTTCCTACAATGAGCAGTTCTTC. The genes are TRBV5-1 and TRBJ2-1; a weak D match, TRBD2 (5 bases). Germline assignment: CDR1 SGHRS and CDR2 YFSETQ. The CDR3 is made up of 16 amino acids. Trimming took off 4 bases at V and 1 base at J, with 15 bases between the two ends.

This chain uses TRBV4-2 with TRBJ1-5, with unresolved D. From germline, CDR1 is LGHNA and CDR2 YNFKEQ. The CDR3 extends over 16 amino acids. V dropped 1 base and J dropped 2 bases, with 12 bases sitting between them. The CDR3 protein is CASSQVSGTGNQPQHF. The CDR3 DNA follows: TGTGCCAGCAGCCAAGTATCCGGCACAGGCAATCAGCCCCAGCATTTT.

The chain combines TRBV18 with TRBJ2-7; 9 bases map to TRBD2. Germline values: CDR1 KGHSH, CDR2 LQKENI. This CDR3 is built from 15 residues. Trimming took 3 bases from V and 5 from J; bases not matched to a gene: 8. This CDR3 is CASSPDGTSYDEQYF. DNA of the CDR3: TGTGCCAGCTCACCCGACGGGACTAGCTATGACGAGCAGTACTTC.

In DNA, the CDR3 is TGTGCCAGCAGCCCGGGACAGGGGGCGACTAATGAAAAACTGTTTTTT. This encodes CASSPGQGATNEKLFF. The genes are TRBV3-1 (or the pseudogene TRBV3-2) and TRBJ1-4; 12 nucleotides line up with TRBD1. This CDR3 spans 16 amino acids. Germline V lookup: CDR1 LGHDT, CDR2 YNNKEL (reference sequence). The V gene end was trimmed by 4 bases and the J gene end by 2 bases; junction bases not matched to a gene: 2.

The CDR3 nucleotides read TGTGCCAGCAGACGTAGGGGGAGCTTTGATGAGCAGTTCTTC. As protein: CASRRRGSFDEQFF. V is TRBV28 and J is TRBJ2-1; a weak D match, TRBD1 (6 bases). CDR1 and CDR2 (germline): MDHEN, SYDVKM. The length of the CDR3 is 14 residues. With 6 bases removed from V and 8 bases from J, the gap between germline ends came to 17 bases.

The CDR3 is CASSPRAGGRLEEQYF. The CDR3, as DNA: TGTGCCAGCTCCCCCCGGGCGGGAGGACGGTTAGAAGAGCAGTACTTC. The chain carries TRBV18 and TRBJ2-7, with TRBD2 matching over 8 bases. The CDR3 is 16 amino acids. Trimming removed 6 bases from V and 7 bases from J; junction bases left unmatched: 17. The germline V gene has CDR1 KGHSH and CDR2 LQKENI.

The chain employs TRBV18 and TRBJ1-1; no reliable D call. Germline CDR1 is KGHSH and CDR2 is LQKENI. V shed 5 bases and J shed 2 bases, with 12 bases lying between them. The CDR3 extends over 14 amino acids. In DNA form, the CDR3 reads TGTGCCAGCTCAAGAGAGTCGGTTAACACTGAAGCTTTCTTT. Protein sequence: CASSRESVNTEAFF.

This chain links TRBV5-1 with TRBJ2-3; possible D gene TRBD2, 6 bases. The V end was cut by 5 bases, the J end by 0 bases, with 10 bases between. Germline loops: CDR1 SGHRS, CDR2 YFSETQ. The CDR3 length is 14 residues. The CDR3 nucleotides are TGCGCCAGCAGTGTGGGGACTAGCACAGATACGCAGTATTTT. This codes for CASSVGTSTDTQYF.

This chain links TRBV28 with TRBJ2-7; 14 nucleotides agree with TRBD2. The CDR3 extends over 19 amino acids. V lost 7 bases and J lost 2; bases outside the gene matches: 16. Germline loops: CDR1 MDHEN, CDR2 SYDVKM. CDR3 nucleotides: TGTGCCAGCACCGGTTTTCCCGGGACTAGCGGGAGTTTGGCCTACGAGCAGTACTTC. Translation gives CASTGFPGTSGSLAYEQYF.

The chain has TRBV19 and TRBJ2-1; 11 bases line up with TRBD2. V lost 5 bases to trimming and J lost 0 bases; unmatched junction nucleotides: 9. The CDR3 spans 18 residues. Germline lookup yields CDR1 LNHDA and CDR2 SQIVND (reference sequence). The CDR3 protein is CASSSLAGGRSSYNEQFF. CDR3 in DNA: TGTGCCAGTAGTTCTTTAGCGGGAGGGAGGAGCTCCTACAATGAGCAGTTCTTC.

V gene TRBV9 combines with J gene TRBJ2-1, with a possible D match to TRBD2 (6 bases). Germline V gives CDR1 SGDLS, CDR2 YYNGEE. The CDR3 covers 14 residues. Trimming removed 0 bases at V and 6 bases at J, with 10 bases between. This CDR3 reads CASSVAQGGNEQFF. DNA of the CDR3: TGTGCCAGCAGCGTAGCGCAGGGAGGCAATGAGCAGTTCTTC.

The chain is built from TRBV29-1 and TRBJ2-7; possibly TRBD1 for D (6 bases). The CDR3 is made up of 12 amino acids. The V end was cut by 4 bases, the J end by 6 bases, with 13 bases between. Germline V gene data show CDR1 as SQVTM and CDR2 as ANQGSEA. The CDR3 bases are TGCAGCGTTGCTCGGGACACCCCCGAGCAGTACTTC. Its protein is CSVARDTPEQYF.

J is TRBJ2-4 and V is TRBV28; D uncertain. CDR3 size: 17 residues. The V gene's germline CDR1 is MDHEN and CDR2 SYDVKM. The V and J ends lost 2 bases and 0 bases respectively, with 14 bases between them. CDR3 sequence reads: CASSLGQWALAKNIQYF. In nucleotides, the CDR3 is TGTGCCAGCAGTTTAGGGCAGTGGGCTTTAGCCAAAAACATTCAGTACTTC.